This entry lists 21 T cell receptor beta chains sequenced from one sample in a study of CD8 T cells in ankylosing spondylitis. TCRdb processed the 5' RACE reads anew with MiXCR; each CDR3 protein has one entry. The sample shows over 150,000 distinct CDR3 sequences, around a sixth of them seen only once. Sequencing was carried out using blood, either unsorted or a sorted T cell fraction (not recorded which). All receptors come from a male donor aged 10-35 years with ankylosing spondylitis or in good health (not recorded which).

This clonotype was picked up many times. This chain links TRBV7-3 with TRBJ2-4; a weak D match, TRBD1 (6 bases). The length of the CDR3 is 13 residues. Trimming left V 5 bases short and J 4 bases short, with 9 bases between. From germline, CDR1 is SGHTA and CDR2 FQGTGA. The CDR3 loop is CASSDRSKNIQYF. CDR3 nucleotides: TGTGCCAGCAGCGACAGGAGTAAAAACATTCAGTACTTC.

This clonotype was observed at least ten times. CDR3: CATSKDTVAMWGYTF. CDR3 in DNA: TGTGCCACCAGCAAGGACACGGTGGCGATGTGGGGCTACACCTTC. The V call is TRBV15, the J call TRBJ1-2; D is perhaps TRBD1 (5 bases). The ends were cut back, 4 bases at V and 8 bases at J, with 20 bases in the middle. Germline V gives CDR1 LNHNV, CDR2 YYDKDF (reference sequence). The CDR3 runs to 15 residues.

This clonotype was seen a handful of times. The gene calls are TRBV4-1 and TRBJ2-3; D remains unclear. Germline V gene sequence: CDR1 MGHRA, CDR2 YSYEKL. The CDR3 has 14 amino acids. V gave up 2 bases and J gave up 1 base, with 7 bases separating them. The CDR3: CASSQYIGTDTQYF. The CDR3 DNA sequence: TGCGCCAGCAGCCAATACATCGGCACAGATACGCAGTATTTT.

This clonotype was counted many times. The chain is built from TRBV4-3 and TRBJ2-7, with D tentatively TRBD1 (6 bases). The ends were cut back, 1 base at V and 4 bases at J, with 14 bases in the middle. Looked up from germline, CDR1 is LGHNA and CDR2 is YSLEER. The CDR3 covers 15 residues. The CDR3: CASSQVGTPHYEQYF. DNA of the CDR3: TGCGCCAGCAGCCAAGTGGGGACACCCCATTACGAGCAGTACTTC.

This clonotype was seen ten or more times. CDR3 amino acids: CSAPWRRGETQYF. CDR3 coding DNA: TGCAGTGCTCCATGGCGGCGAGGAGAGACCCAGTACTTC. The rearrangement joins TRBV20-1 to TRBJ2-5, with D unresolved. From germline, CDR1 is DFQATT and CDR2 SNEGSKA (reference sequence). This CDR3 is 13 amino acids long. Between the trimmed V and J ends, which lost 5 bases and 4 bases, there was a span of 14 bases.

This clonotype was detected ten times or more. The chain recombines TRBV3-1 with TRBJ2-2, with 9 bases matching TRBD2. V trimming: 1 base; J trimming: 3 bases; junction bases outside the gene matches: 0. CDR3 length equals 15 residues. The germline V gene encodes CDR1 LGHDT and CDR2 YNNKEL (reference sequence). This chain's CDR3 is CASSQGTSDTGELFF. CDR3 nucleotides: TGTGCCAGCAGCCAAGGGACTAGCGACACCGGGGAGCTGTTTTTT.

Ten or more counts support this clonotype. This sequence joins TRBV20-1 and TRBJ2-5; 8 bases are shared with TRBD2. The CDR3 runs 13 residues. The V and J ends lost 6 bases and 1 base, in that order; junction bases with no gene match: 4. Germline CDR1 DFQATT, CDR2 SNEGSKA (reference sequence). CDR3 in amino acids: CSALLAGQETQYF. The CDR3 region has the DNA TGCAGTGCACTTCTAGCGGGCCAAGAGACCCAGTACTTC.

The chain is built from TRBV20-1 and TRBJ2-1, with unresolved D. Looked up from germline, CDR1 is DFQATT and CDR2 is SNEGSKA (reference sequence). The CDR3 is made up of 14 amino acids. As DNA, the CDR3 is TGCAGCTCCCGGACGAGAACTATCTGGAATGAGCAGTTCTTC. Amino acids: CSSRTRTIWNEQFF.

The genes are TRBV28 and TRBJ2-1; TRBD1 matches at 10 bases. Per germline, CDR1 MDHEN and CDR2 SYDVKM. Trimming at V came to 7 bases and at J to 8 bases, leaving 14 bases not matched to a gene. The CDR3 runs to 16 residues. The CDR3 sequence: CASKLPSGQGKYEQFF. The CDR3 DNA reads TGTGCCAGCAAGTTGCCGTCGGGACAGGGGAAATATGAGCAGTTCTTC.

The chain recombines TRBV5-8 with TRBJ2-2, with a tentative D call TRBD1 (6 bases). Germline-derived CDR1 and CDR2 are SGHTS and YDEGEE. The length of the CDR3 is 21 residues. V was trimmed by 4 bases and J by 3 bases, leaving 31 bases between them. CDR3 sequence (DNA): TGTGCCAGCAGCATCGGACAGCTGGATGAGAACACGAACACGGACACCGGGGAGCTGTTTTTT. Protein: CASSIGQLDENTNTDTGELFF.

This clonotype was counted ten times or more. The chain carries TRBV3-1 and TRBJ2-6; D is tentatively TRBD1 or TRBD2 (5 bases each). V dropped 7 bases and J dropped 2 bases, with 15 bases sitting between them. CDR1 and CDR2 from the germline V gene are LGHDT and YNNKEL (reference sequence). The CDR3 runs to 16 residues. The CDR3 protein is CASTPGPIPGANVLTF. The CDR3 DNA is TGTGCCAGCACCCCGGGACCCATCCCTGGGGCCAACGTCCTGACTTTC.

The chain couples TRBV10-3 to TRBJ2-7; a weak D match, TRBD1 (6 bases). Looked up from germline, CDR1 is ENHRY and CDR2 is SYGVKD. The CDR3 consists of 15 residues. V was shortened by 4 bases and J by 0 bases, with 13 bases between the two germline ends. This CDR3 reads CAISGPTGSSYEQYF. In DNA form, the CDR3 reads TGTGCCATCAGTGGACCGACAGGTAGCTCCTACGAGCAGTACTTC.

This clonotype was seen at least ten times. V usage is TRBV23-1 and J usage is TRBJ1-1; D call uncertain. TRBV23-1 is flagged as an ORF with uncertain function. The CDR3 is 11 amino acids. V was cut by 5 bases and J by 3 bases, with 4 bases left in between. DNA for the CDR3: TGCGCCAGCAGTGGGGACACTGAAGCTTTCTTT. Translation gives CASSGDTEAFF.

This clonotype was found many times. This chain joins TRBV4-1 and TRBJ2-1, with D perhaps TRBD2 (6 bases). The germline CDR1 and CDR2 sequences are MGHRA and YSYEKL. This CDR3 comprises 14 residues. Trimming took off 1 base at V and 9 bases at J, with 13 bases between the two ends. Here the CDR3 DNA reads TGCGCCAGCAGCCAAGTGGAGGGGTCGGGTGAGCAGTTCTTC. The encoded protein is CASSQVEGSGEQFF.

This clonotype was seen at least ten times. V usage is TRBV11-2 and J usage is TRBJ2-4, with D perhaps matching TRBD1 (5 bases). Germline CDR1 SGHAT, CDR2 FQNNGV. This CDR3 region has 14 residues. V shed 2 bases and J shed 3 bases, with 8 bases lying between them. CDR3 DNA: TGTGCCAGCAGCTTAAGGCAGGGCAAAAACATTCAGTACTTC. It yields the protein CASSLRQGKNIQYF.

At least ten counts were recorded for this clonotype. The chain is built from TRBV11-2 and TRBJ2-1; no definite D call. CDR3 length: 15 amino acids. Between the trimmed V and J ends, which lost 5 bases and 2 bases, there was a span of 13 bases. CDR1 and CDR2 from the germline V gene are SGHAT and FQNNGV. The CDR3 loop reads CASSLGGQPYNEQFF. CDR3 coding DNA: TGTGCCAGCAGCCTCGGTGGCCAGCCCTACAATGAGCAGTTCTTC.

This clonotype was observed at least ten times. CDR3 in amino acids: CASSYQPGQRLGEQYF. As DNA, the CDR3 is TGTGCCAGCAGTTACCAGCCGGGACAGAGATTGGGCGAGCAGTACTTC. The chain couples TRBV6-2 or TRBV6-3 to TRBJ2-7, with 7 bases fitting TRBD1. Germline CDR1 is MNHEY and CDR2 is SVGEGT. V shed 2 bases, J shed 6 bases, and the junction held 13 bases outside the gene matches. The CDR3 loop spans 16 amino acids.

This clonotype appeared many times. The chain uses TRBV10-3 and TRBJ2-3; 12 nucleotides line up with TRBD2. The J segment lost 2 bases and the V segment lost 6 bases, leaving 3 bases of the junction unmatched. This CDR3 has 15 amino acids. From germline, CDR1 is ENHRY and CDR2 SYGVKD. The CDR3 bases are TGTGCCATCAGCTGGACTAGCGGGAACACAGATACGCAGTATTTT. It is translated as CAISWTSGNTDTQYF.

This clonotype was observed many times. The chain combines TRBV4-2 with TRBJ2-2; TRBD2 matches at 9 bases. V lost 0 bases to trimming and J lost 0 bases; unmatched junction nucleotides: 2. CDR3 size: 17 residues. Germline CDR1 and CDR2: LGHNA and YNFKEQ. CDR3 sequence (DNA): TGTGCCAGCAGCCAAGAGGCTAGCGGGGCGAACACCGGGGAGCTGTTTTTT. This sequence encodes CASSQEASGANTGELFF.

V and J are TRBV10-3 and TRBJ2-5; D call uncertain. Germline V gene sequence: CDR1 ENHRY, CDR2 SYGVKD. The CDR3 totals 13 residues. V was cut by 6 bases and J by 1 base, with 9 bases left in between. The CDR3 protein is CAIRLGLQETQYF. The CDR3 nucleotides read TGTGCCATCAGGTTAGGGCTCCAAGAGACCCAGTACTTC.

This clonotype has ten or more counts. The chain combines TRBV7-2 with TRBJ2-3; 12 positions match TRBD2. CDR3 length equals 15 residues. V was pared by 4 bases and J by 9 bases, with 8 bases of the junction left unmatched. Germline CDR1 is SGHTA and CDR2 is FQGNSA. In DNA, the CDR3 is TGTGCCAGCAGCTCCGCCCCGACTAGCGGGAGAACGCAGTATTTT. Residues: CASSSAPTSGRTQYF.